The source of this T cell receptor (beta chain) is a study of blood T cell repertoires in COVID-19. Repertoires were generated with immunoSEQ multiplex PCR, while TCRdb's copy carries only in-frame clones and drops some. Of around 110,000 clones in the sample, about 80% were seen once. The CDR3 covers 14 residues. The junction had 9 bases not matched to a gene; V was cut back by 7 bases and J by 10 bases. The V gene's germline CDR1 is SGHVS and CDR2 FQNEAQ. The rearrangement uses TRBV7-8 and TRBJ1-6; 8 nucleotides match TRBD1. The sequence derives from a man aged 60 to 69 with active or convalescent COVID-19. Sample: peripheral blood. CDR3 in amino acids: CASTTGRGQSPLHF. CDR3 nucleotide sequence: TGTGCCAGCACCACCGGCAGGGGGCAATCACCCCTCCACTTT.